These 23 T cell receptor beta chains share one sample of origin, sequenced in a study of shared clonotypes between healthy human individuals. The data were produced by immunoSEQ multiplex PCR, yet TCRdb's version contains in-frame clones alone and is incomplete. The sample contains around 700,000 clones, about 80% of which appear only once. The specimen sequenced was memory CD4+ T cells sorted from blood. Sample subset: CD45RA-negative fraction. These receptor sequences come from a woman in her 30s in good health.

The CDR3 DNA reads TGTGCCAGCAGCTTGGGGCAGGTAAACACTGAAGCTTTCTTT. This translates into CASSLGQVNTEAFF. The rearrangement joins TRBV5-5 to TRBJ1-1; D is unclear. This CDR3 has 14 amino acids. V was clipped by 0 bases and J by 2 bases, with 8 bases between them. Germline V CDR1 and CDR2: SGHKS, YYEKEE (reference sequence).

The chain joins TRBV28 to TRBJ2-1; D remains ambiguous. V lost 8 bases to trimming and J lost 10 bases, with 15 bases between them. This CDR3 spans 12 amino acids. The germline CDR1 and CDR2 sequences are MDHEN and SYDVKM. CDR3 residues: CASDKFGKEQFF. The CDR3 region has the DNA TGTGCCAGCGACAAGTTTGGTAAGGAGCAGTTCTTC.

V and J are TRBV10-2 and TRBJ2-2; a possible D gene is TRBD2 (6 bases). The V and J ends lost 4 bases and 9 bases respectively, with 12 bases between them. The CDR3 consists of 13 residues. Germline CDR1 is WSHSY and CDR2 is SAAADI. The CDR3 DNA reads TGCGCCAGCAGTGGGGGGGTGTCGAGGGAGCTGTTTTTT. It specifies CASSGGVSRELFF.

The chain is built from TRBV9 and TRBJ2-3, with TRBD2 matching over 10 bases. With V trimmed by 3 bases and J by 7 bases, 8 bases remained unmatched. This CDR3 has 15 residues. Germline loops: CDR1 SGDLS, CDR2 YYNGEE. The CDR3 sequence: CASSEGASGSYTQYF. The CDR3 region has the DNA TGTGCCAGCAGCGAGGGGGCTAGCGGGAGTTATACGCAGTATTTT.

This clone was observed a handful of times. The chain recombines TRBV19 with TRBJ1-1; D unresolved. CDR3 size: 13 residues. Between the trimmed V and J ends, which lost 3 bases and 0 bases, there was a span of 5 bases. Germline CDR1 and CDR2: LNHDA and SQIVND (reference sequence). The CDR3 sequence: CASSMRVNTEAFF. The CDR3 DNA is TGTGCCAGTAGTATGCGGGTGAACACTGAAGCTTTCTTT. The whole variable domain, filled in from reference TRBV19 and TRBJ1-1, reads DGGITQSPKYLFRKEGQNVTLSCEQNLNHDAMYWYRQDPGQGLRLIYYSQIVNDFQKGDIAEGYSVSREKKESFPLTVTSAQKNPTAFYLCASSMRVNTEAFFGQGTRLTVV.

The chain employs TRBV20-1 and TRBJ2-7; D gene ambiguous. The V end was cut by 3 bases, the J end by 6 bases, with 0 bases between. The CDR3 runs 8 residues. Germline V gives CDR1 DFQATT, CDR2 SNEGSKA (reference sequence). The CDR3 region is CSASEQYF. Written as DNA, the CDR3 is TGCAGTGCTAGCGAGCAGTACTTC.

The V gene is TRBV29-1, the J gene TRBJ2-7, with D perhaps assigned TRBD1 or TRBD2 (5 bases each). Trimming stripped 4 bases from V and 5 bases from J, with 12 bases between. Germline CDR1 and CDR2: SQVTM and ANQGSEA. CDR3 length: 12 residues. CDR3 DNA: TGCAGCGTTGGTTCCGGGGACCACGAGCAGTACTTC. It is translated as CSVGSGDHEQYF.

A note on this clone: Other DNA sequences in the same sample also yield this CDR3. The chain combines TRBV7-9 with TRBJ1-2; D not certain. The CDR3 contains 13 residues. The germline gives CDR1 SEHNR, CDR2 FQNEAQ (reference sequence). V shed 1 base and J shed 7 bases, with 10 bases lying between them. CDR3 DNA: TGTGCCAGCAGCTTAGAGGGTGGAGGTGGCTACACCTTC. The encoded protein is CASSLEGGGGYTF.

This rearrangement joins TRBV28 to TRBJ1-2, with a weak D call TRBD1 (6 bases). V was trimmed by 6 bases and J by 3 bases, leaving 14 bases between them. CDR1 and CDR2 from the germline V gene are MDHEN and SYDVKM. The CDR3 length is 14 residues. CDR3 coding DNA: TGTGCCAGCAGAAGACAGGATTTGGACTATGGCTACACCTTC. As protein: CASRRQDLDYGYTF.

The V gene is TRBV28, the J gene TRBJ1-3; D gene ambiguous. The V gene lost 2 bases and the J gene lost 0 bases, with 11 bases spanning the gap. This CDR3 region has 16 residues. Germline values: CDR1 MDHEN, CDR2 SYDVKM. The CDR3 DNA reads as TGTGCCAGCAGTTTAGTCCAGGTCTTCTCTGGAAACACCATATATTTT. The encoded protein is CASSLVQVFSGNTIYF.

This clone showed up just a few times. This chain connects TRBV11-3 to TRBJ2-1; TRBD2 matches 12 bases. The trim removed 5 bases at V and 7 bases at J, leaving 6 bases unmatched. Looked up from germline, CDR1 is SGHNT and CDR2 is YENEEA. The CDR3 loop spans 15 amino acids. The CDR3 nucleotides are TGTGCCAGCAGCGCGACTAGCGGGAGTGGTAATGAGCAGTTCTTC. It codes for CASSATSGSGNEQFF.

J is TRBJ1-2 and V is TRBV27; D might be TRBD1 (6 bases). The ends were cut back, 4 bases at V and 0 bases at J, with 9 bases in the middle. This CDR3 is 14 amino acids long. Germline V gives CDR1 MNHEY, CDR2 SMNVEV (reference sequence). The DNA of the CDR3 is TGTGCCAGCAGTTGGGGGGGCCCTAACTATGGCTACACCTTC. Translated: CASSWGGPNYGYTF.

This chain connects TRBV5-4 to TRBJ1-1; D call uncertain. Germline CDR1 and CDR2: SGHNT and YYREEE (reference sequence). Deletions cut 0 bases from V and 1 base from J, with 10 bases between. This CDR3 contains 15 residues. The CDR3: CASSLDARPNTEAFF. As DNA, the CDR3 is TGTGCCAGCAGCTTGGACGCGCGACCGAACACTGAAGCTTTCTTT.

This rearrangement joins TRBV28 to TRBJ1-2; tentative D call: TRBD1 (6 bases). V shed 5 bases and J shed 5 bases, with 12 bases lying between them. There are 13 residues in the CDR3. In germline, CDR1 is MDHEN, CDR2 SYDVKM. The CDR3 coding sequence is TGTGCCAGCAGTCCCAGACAGGTGTATGGCTACACCTTC. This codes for CASSPRQVYGYTF.

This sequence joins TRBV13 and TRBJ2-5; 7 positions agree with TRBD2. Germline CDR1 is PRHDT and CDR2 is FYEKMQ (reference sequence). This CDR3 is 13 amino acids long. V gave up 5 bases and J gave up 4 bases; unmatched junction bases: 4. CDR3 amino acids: CASSRGGGETQYF. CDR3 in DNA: TGTGCCAGCAGCCGAGGCGGGGGAGAGACCCAGTACTTC.

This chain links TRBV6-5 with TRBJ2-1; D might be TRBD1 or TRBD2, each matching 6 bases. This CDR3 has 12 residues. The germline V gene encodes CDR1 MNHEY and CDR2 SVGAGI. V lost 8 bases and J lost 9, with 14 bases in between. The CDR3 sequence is CASRTRGLEQFF. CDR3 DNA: TGTGCCAGCCGGACCAGGGGACTTGAGCAGTTCTTC.

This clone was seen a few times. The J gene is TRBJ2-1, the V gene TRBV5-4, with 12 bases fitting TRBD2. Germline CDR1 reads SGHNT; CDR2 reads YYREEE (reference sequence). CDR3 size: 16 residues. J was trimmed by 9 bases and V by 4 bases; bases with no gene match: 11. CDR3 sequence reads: CASSPETSGRMSEQFF. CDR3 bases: TGTGCCAGCAGCCCAGAGACTAGCGGGAGAATGAGTGAGCAGTTCTTC.

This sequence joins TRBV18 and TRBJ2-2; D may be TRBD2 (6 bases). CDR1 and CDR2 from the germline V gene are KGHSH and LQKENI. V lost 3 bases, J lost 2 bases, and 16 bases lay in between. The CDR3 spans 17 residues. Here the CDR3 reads CASSPWSSGLNTGELFF. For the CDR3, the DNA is TGTGCCAGCTCACCCTGGAGTAGCGGACTAAACACCGGGGAGCTGTTTTTT.

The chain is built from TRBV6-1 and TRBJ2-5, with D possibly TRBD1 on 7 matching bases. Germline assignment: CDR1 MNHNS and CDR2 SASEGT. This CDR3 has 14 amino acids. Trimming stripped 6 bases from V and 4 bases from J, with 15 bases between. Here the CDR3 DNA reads TGTGCCAGCAGGCTCAGGGGGGCAGGAGAGACCCAGTACTTC. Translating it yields CASRLRGAGETQYF.

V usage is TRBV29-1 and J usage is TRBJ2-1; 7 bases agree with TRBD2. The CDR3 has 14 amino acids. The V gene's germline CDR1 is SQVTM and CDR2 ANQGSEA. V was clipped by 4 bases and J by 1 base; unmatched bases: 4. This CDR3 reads CSVGVGGSYNEQFF. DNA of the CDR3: TGCAGCGTTGGTGTCGGGGGGTCCTACAATGAGCAGTTCTTC.

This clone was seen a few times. The CDR3 DNA reads as TGTGCCAGCAACGATGGGGGGCATATGAACACTGAAGCTTTCTTT. Its translation: CASNDGGHMNTEAFF. The chain joins TRBV28 to TRBJ1-1, with D tentatively TRBD1 (6 bases). Trimming took 7 bases from V and 0 from J, leaving 15 bases between them. Germline CDR1 and CDR2: MDHEN and SYDVKM. The CDR3 consists of 15 residues. Based on the CDR3 plus reference TRBV28 and TRBJ1-1, the full variable domain is DVKVTQSSRYLVKRTGEKVFLECVQDMDHENMFWYRQDPGLGLRLIYFSYDVKMKEKGDIPEGYSVSREKKERFSLILESASTNQTSMYLCASNDGGHMNTEAFFGQGTRLTVV.

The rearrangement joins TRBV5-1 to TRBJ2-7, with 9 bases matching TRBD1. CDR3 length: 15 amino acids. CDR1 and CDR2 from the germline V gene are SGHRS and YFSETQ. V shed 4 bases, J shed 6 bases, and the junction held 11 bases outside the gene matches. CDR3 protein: CASSGQGTGSSEQYF. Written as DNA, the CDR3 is TGCGCCAGCAGCGGACAGGGGACAGGGTCAAGCGAGCAGTACTTC.

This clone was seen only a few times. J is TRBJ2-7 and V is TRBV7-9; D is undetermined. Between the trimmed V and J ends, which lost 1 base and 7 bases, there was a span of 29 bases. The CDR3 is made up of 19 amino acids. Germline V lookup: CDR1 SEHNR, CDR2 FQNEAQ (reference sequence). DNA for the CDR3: TGTGCCAGCAGCTTAGGTTTTATGATTCCCCCACCCAGGCAGGAGGAGCAGTACTTC. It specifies CASSLGFMIPPPRQEEQYF.